This paragraph reports one T cell receptor beta chain. The antigen remains unidentified. This record comes from a study of identifying expanded T cells in peripheral blood. Notes on the study in general: Across healthy donors, higher total template counts meant significantly greater roughly 2-week count variance. Technical replicates showed around 1.1 changed clones; roughly two weeks about 16.4; four weeks 19.

Profiled with immunoSEQ multiplex PCR; TCRdb holds only in-frame clones, not every one. The sample lists approximately 85,000 clones; around 90% were seen once. This CDR3 region has 14 residues. Germline V gene lookup returns CDR1 MNHNY and CDR2 SVGAGI (reference sequence). Trimming took off 6 bases at V and 4 bases at J, with 14 bases between the two ends. Healthy donors had no documented immune events, such as infections, while sampled. This chain connects TRBV6-6 to TRBJ2-3; maybe TRBD2 (7 bases). The receptor was derived from a person aged 18 to 70 in good health. The specimen was blood. Written as DNA, the CDR3 is TGTGCCAGCAGAGAGGGGGGGGGCGCAGATACGCAGTATTTT. Encoded protein: CASREGGGADTQYF.